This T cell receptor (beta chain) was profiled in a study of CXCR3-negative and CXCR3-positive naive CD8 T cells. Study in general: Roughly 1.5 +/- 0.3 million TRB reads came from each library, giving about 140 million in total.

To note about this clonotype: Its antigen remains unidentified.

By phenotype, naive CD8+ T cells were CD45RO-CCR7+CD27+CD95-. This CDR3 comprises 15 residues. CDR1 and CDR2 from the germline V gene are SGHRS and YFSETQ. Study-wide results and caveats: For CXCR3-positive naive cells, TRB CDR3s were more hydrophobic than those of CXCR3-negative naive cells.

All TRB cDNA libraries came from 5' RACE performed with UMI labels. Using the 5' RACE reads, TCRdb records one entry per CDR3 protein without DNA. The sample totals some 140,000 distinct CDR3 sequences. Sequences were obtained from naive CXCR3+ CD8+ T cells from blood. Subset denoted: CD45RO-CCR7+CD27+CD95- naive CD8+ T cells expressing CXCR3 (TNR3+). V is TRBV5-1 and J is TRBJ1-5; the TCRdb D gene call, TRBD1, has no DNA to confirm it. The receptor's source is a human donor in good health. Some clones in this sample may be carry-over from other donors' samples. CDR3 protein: CATHEGWDSNQPQHF.